This record looks at one T cell receptor beta chain sequence and its context. Its specificity is not known. This specimen belongs to a study of regulatory T cells in long-lasting Graves disease. Study findings and constraints: It was possible that the small sample size reduced accuracy.

According to the study, TCR beta libraries were built with iRepertoire HTBI primers and CDR3-region Arm-PCR. Original handling: Identification yielded approximately 67 TRBV and 15 or so TRBJ segments across samples. Via MiXCR, TCRdb re-called the multiplex PCR reads, giving one row per CDR3 protein. The V and J calls follow TCRdb's processing rather than the paper's. The data show 300,000 to 400,000 distinct CDR3 sequences, with 16% seen just once and roughly 27% held by the top ten. Time point denoted: newly diagnosed GD, antithyroid drugs for less than 3 months. From RNA extracted from PBMCs, the TCR library was made. These sequences were also reported in another study, on T cells in Graves' hyperthyroidism and ophthalmopathy. That work adds: In the first-round RT-PCR of the TCR CDR3, the HTBI primer set was used.

The specimen was peripheral blood mononuclear cells (PBMCs), collected at new diagnosis, from a patient treated with antithyroid drugs. The sequence was collected from a man in his forties with Graves disease.

In DNA form, the CDR3 reads TGCAGTCTTTCCGGGGGTAGGACTGAAGCTTTCTTT. Protein: CSLSGGRTEAFF. The V gene is TRBV20-1, the J gene TRBJ1-1; TRBD1 is a possible D gene (5 bases). V lost 8 bases and J lost 5, with 15 bases in between. This CDR3 region has 12 residues. Germline V gene lookup returns CDR1 DFQATT and CDR2 SNEGSKA (reference sequence).